Following are 7 T cell receptor beta chains from one sample sequenced in a study of cytomegalovirus exposure and HLA in healthy donors. Sequenced by immunoSEQ multiplex PCR; TCRdb stores in-frame clones only, minus some. Of around 190,000 clones in the sample, around nine tenths are singletons; the top ten hold roughly 7%. Sequenced: PBMCs. These receptors all come from a man aged 25-45 years in good health and CMV-seropositive.

In its sample, this clone was seen many times. The V gene is TRBV4-3, the J gene TRBJ2-7, with TRBD1 matching 10 bases. Germline V gene sequence: CDR1 LGHNA, CDR2 YSLEER. V dropped 3 bases and J dropped 4; count of bases not matched to a gene: 6. CDR3 size: 15 residues. CDR3 nucleotides: TGCGCCAGCAGCCATTCCGGGACAGGGGAGTACGAGCAGTACTTC. Amino acid sequence: CASSHSGTGEYEQYF.

The chain links TRBV4-1 to TRBJ2-7; D tentatively reads TRBD1 or TRBD2 (5 bases each). The CDR3 extends over 16 amino acids. V was pared by 5 bases and J by 0 bases, with 17 bases between. The germline V gene has CDR1 MGHRA and CDR2 YSYEKL. CDR3 in DNA: TGCGCCAGCAGCACTGCTCAGGGACCTAGCTCCTACGAGCAGTACTTC. Translated: CASSTAQGPSSYEQYF.

The chain employs TRBV19 and TRBJ1-2; 9 positions match TRBD1. Germline V gene lookup returns CDR1 LNHDA and CDR2 SQIVND (reference sequence). Germline trimming cut 2 bases from V and 6 bases from J; bases unmatched to any gene: 13. The CDR3 spans 17 residues. Here the CDR3 reads CASSISSTGGAENGYTF. The CDR3 region has the DNA TGTGCCAGTAGTATATCGAGCACAGGGGGCGCAGAGAATGGCTACACCTTC.

This clone was recorded once. The chain uses TRBV6-4 and TRBJ2-3; 9 bases map to TRBD2. Germline V lookup: CDR1 MRHNA, CDR2 SNTAGT. The ends lost 0 bases at V and 5 bases at J; junction bases unmatched: 6. The CDR3 is 16 amino acids. CDR3 region: CASSDSASGAGDTQYF. CDR3 sequence (DNA): TGTGCCAGCAGTGACTCCGCTAGCGGGGCGGGAGATACGCAGTATTTT.

The gene calls are TRBV5-4 and TRBJ2-5; 9 nucleotides agree with TRBD1. CDR1 is SGHNT, CDR2 YYREEE, per germline (reference sequence). The CDR3 has 16 amino acids. The junction had 11 bases not matched to a gene; V was cut back by 3 bases and J by 5 bases. The CDR3 sequence is CASSSDRGGLGETQYF. The CDR3 DNA follows: TGTGCCAGCAGCTCGGACAGGGGAGGTTTGGGCGAGACCCAGTACTTC.

The CDR3 reads CASSPGQSNEKLFF. CDR3 sequence (DNA): TGTGCCAGCAGCCCCGGACAGTCGAATGAAAAACTGTTTTTT. This chain uses TRBV7-2 with TRBJ1-4; TRBD1 might be the D (6 bases). Looked up from germline, CDR1 is SGHTA and CDR2 is FQGNSA. Trimming cost V 5 bases and J 5 bases, with 12 bases left between them. CDR3 length: 14 residues.

The chain couples TRBV7-2 to TRBJ2-1, with 11 bases matching TRBD2. Looked up from germline, CDR1 is SGHTA and CDR2 is FQGNSA. The J segment lost 7 bases and the V segment lost 5 bases, leaving 13 bases of the junction unmatched. CDR3 length: 17 amino acids. The CDR3 sequence is CASSPLGLAGGTNEQFF. The CDR3 DNA is TGTGCCAGCAGCCCACTGGGGCTAGCGGGAGGAACTAATGAGCAGTTCTTC.